The next 30 T cell receptor beta chains were all read from a single sample in a study of human thymus T cells. Profiled with immunoSEQ multiplex PCR; TCRdb holds only in-frame clones, not every one. The sample has approximately 40,000 clones, approximately 95% seen once. Sequenced: blood. These receptors were taken from a boy less than two years old with a congenital heart defect but otherwise immunologically healthy.

The count of this clone is one. The chain carries TRBV5-4 and TRBJ2-5; 10 bases align to TRBD2. The germline V gene has CDR1 SGHNT and CDR2 YYREEE (reference sequence). This CDR3 contains 16 residues. Trimming took 0 bases from V and 4 from J; bases not matched to a gene: 6. CDR3: CASSLGGAGGRETQYF. In DNA form, the CDR3 reads TGTGCCAGCAGCTTGGGTGGAGCGGGGGGGCGAGAGACCCAGTACTTC.

V and J are TRBV4-3 and TRBJ2-5; 12 positions agree with TRBD2. The CDR3 totals 16 residues. Germline values: CDR1 LGHNA, CDR2 YSLEER. V lost 1 base and J lost 7; bases outside the gene matches: 7. The CDR3 sequence: CASSQGTSGGPGTQYF. DNA for the CDR3: TGCGCCAGCAGCCAAGGAACTAGCGGGGGGCCGGGGACCCAGTACTTC.

V usage is TRBV9 and J usage is TRBJ2-3; possibly TRBD1 or TRBD2 for D (5 bases each). The CDR3 sequence is 15 residues long. Per the germline V gene, CDR1 is SGDLS and CDR2 is YYNGEE. V was cut by 4 bases and J by 2 bases, with 14 bases left in between. This CDR3 is CASSPGTLTTDTQYF. DNA of the CDR3: TGTGCCAGCAGCCCAGGGACCCTGACCACAGATACGCAGTATTTT.

The CDR3 reads CAIGTGGYPYEQYF. CDR3 DNA sequence: TGTGCCATTGGGACAGGGGGATATCCCTACGAGCAGTACTTC. The chain joins TRBV15 to TRBJ2-7, with TRBD1 matching 11 bases. The germline V gene has CDR1 LNHNV and CDR2 YYDKDF (reference sequence). The CDR3 contains 14 residues. Trimming cost V 10 bases and J 2 bases; bases outside gene matches: 7.

This sequence joins TRBV7-8 and TRBJ2-1, with TRBD2 identical over 7 bases. V gave up 3 bases and J gave up 7 bases; unmatched junction bases: 3. This CDR3 spans 13 amino acids. Germline assignment: CDR1 SGHVS and CDR2 FQNEAQ. The CDR3 DNA is TGTGCCAGCAGCTTGCAGGGAGGGAATGAGCAGTTCTTC. Translated, it gives CASSLQGGNEQFF.

This sequence joins TRBV15 and TRBJ2-5, with 12 bases matching TRBD2. This CDR3 contains 20 residues. Germline CDR1 reads LNHNV; CDR2 reads YYDKDF (reference sequence). V trimming: 3 bases; J trimming: 5 bases; junction bases outside the gene matches: 19. CDR3 sequence reads: CATSSRPKTSGGLSRETQYF. The CDR3 coding sequence is TGTGCCACCAGCAGTAGGCCTAAGACTAGCGGGGGTTTGTCGCGGGAGACCCAGTACTTC.

V gene TRBV28 combines with J gene TRBJ1-5; no definite D call. From germline, CDR1 is MDHEN and CDR2 SYDVKM. Trimming took off 3 bases at V and 5 bases at J, with 8 bases between the two ends. The CDR3 is 13 residues long. The CDR3 DNA sequence: TGTGCCAGCAGTTTGAGAAAGGATCAGCCCCAGCATTTT. Amino acid sequence: CASSLRKDQPQHF.

J is TRBJ1-6 and V is TRBV30, with D hard to call. Germline V gene sequence: CDR1 GTSNPN, CDR2 SVGIG (reference sequence). V was trimmed by 5 bases and J by 0 bases, leaving 11 bases between them. The CDR3 has 15 residues. This chain's CDR3 is CAWSLGSSYNSPLHF. The CDR3 nucleotides read TGTGCCTGGTCCCTCGGGAGCTCCTATAATTCACCCCTCCACTTT.

This rearrangement joins TRBV5-1 to TRBJ2-5; possible D gene TRBD1, 6 bases. Trimming shortened V by 0 bases and J by 9 bases, and 6 bases separated the two germline ends. CDR3 length: 11 residues. Germline V gene data show CDR1 as SGHRS and CDR2 as YFSETQ. In DNA, the CDR3 is TGCGCCAGCAGCTTGGACAGGGCCCAGTACTTC. This sequence encodes CASSLDRAQYF. Based on the CDR3 plus reference TRBV5-1 and TRBJ2-5, the full variable domain is KAGVTQTPRYLIKTRGQQVTLSCSPISGHRSVSWYQQTPGQGLQFLFEYFSETQRNKGNFPGRFSGRQFSNSRSEMNVSTLELGDSALYLCASSLDRAQYFGPGTRLLVL.

DNA for the CDR3: TGTGCCAGCAGCGTAGGTTGGACAACTAATGAAAAACTGTTTTTT. It specifies CASSVGWTTNEKLFF. V usage is TRBV9 and J usage is TRBJ1-4; D unclear. Germline V CDR1 and CDR2: SGDLS, YYNGEE. This CDR3 spans 15 amino acids. Trimming took off 0 bases at V and 0 bases at J, with 6 bases between the two ends. The whole variable domain, filled in from reference TRBV9 and TRBJ1-4, reads DSGVTQTPKHLITATGQRVTLRCSPRSGDLSVYWYQQSLDQGLQFLIQYYNGEERAKGNILERFSAQQFPDLHSELNLSSLELGDSALYFCASSVGWTTNEKLFFGSGTQLSVL.

This clone has just a few counts. V gene TRBV6-6 combines with J gene TRBJ1-1; D call uncertain. The germline gives CDR1 MNHNY, CDR2 SVGAGI (reference sequence). The V end lost 0 bases, the J end lost 2 bases, and 4 bases lay between the germline ends. The CDR3 is 13 residues long. CDR3 DNA sequence: TGTGCCAGCAGTTACTCTATAAACACTGAAGCTTTCTTT. Translated, it gives CASSYSINTEAFF.

The chain carries TRBV25-1 and TRBJ2-4; no firm D call. Germline V gene sequence: CDR1 MGHDK, CDR2 SYGVNS. V lost 3 bases, J lost 8 bases, and 11 bases lay in between. The CDR3 is 13 amino acids. The chain's CDR3 is CASSDVTTDIQYF. The CDR3 DNA reads TGTGCCAGCAGTGATGTTACGACGGACATTCAGTACTTC.

This chain links TRBV5-4 with TRBJ1-4; TRBD1 agrees at 8 bases. This CDR3 has 13 residues. V was clipped by 1 base and J by 7 bases; unmatched bases: 0. From germline, CDR1 is SGHNT and CDR2 YYREEE (reference sequence). The CDR3 here is CASSLTGGEKLFF. The DNA of the CDR3 is TGTGCCAGCAGCTTGACAGGGGGTGAAAAACTGTTTTTT.

This rearrangement joins TRBV6-6 to TRBJ2-7; maybe TRBD2 (5 bases). CDR3 length: 13 residues. V lost 6 bases and J 1 base, leaving 10 bases between the germline ends. Germline CDR1 and CDR2: MNHNY and SVGAGI (reference sequence). This CDR3 reads CASSYGKSYEQYF. The CDR3, as DNA: TGTGCCAGCAGCTACGGGAAGTCCTACGAGCAGTACTTC.

The J gene is TRBJ2-7, the V gene TRBV6-4; unclear D gene. The CDR3 consists of 18 residues. Germline assignment: CDR1 MRHNA and CDR2 SNTAGT. Trimming stripped 1 base from V and 2 bases from J, with 21 bases between. The CDR3 spells CASSDLSSRRVEAYEQYF. Here the CDR3 DNA reads TGTGCCAGCAGTGACTTAAGCAGTCGACGGGTAGAAGCCTACGAGCAGTACTTC.

CDR3 nucleotide sequence: TGTGCCAGCAGCAGTGGGGATGGAGCTCAAGAGACCCAGTACTTC. Translated: CASSSGDGAQETQYF. J is TRBJ2-5 and V is TRBV9; D unresolved. The CDR3 sequence is 15 residues long. With 4 bases removed from V and 2 bases from J, the gap between germline ends came to 15 bases. The germline gives CDR1 SGDLS, CDR2 YYNGEE.

J is TRBJ1-2 and V is TRBV7-2, with D hard to call. This CDR3 has 14 residues. V was trimmed by 1 base and J by 3 bases, leaving 9 bases between them. CDR1 is SGHTA and CDR2 is FQGNSA in the germline V gene. For the CDR3, the DNA is TGTGCCAGCAGCTTAGTTGGGATACACTATGGCTACACCTTC. This gives the protein CASSLVGIHYGYTF.

CDR3 coding DNA: TGTGCTAGTGGTTTGACCGGGACAGGGGTTGGCTACACCTTC. This codes for CASGLTGTGVGYTF. This chain joins TRBV12-5 and TRBJ1-2; 10 bases are a match to TRBD1. This CDR3 spans 14 amino acids. Germline lookup yields CDR1 LGHNT and CDR2 FRNRAP. Germline trimming cut 2 bases from V and 7 bases from J; bases unmatched to any gene: 4.

The chain uses TRBV11-3 and TRBJ2-3, with TRBD1 as a possible D gene (7 bases). CDR1 and CDR2 (germline): SGHNT, YENEEA. The CDR3 runs to 13 residues. The ends were cut back, 3 bases at V and 5 bases at J, with 9 bases in the middle. CDR3 loop: CASSLQGGDTQYF. In DNA form, the CDR3 reads TGTGCCAGCAGCTTGCAGGGGGGAGATACGCAGTATTTT.

V is TRBV30 and J is TRBJ2-5; D ambiguous. Deletions cut 2 bases from V and 5 bases from J, with 3 bases between. The germline CDR1 and CDR2 sequences are GTSNPN and SVGIG (reference sequence). This CDR3 comprises 10 residues. The CDR3 DNA follows: TGTGCCTGGAGTCGGGAGACCCAGTACTTC. Its protein is CAWSRETQYF. The full variable domain, in which reference TRBV30 and TRBJ2-5 provide the parts outside the CDR3, is SQTIHQWPATLVQPVGSPLSLECTVEGTSNPNLYWYRQAAGRGLQLLFYSVGIGQISSEVPQNLSASRPQDRQFILSSKKLLLSDSGFYLCAWSRETQYFGPGTRLLVL.

The chain employs TRBV28 and TRBJ1-2; D unclear. Deletions cut 5 bases from V and 5 bases from J, with 15 bases between. The CDR3 spans 14 residues. Germline CDR1 MDHEN, CDR2 SYDVKM. The CDR3 DNA reads as TGTGCCAGCAGTAATGGGGTGTTCCTTTATGGCTACACCTTC. Its protein product is CASSNGVFLYGYTF.

V and J are TRBV6-6 and TRBJ2-4; no clear D gene. The CDR3 is 9 residues long. Per germline, CDR1 MNHNY and CDR2 SVGAGI (reference sequence). The ends were cut back, 8 bases at V and 7 bases at J, with 3 bases in the middle. This CDR3 reads CASLNIQYF. In DNA form, the CDR3 reads TGTGCCAGCCTCAACATTCAGTACTTC.

This clone has only one observation. V gene TRBV7-8 combines with J gene TRBJ2-1, with TRBD2 matching over 8 bases. Per the germline V gene, CDR1 is SGHVS and CDR2 is FQNEAQ. V shed 1 base and J 7 bases; nucleotides not matched to a gene: 6. This CDR3 spans 15 amino acids. CDR3: CASSLGRGARNEQFF. DNA for the CDR3: TGTGCCAGCAGCTTAGGGCGGGGGGCGAGGAATGAGCAGTTCTTC.

The chain employs TRBV4-1 and TRBJ1-2; D perhaps matches TRBD1 (6 bases). The CDR3 runs 16 residues. CDR1 MGHRA and CDR2 YSYEKL come from the germline V gene. Trimming stripped 1 base from V and 3 bases from J, with 15 bases between. CDR3 loop: CASSQGRGDGYYGYTF. For the CDR3, the DNA is TGCGCCAGCAGCCAAGGGAGGGGGGACGGCTACTATGGCTACACCTTC.

The J gene is TRBJ1-1, the V gene TRBV28, with D hard to call. This CDR3 region has 14 residues. Trimming left V 4 bases short and J 0 bases short, with 9 bases between. The germline V gene encodes CDR1 MDHEN and CDR2 SYDVKM. CDR3 DNA: TGTGCCAGCAGTTACGCCATTATGAACACTGAAGCTTTCTTT. Its protein is CASSYAIMNTEAFF.

This chain connects TRBV4-2 to TRBJ1-2; a possible D gene is TRBD1 (6 bases). The CDR3 covers 15 residues. V lost 0 bases, J lost 8 bases, and 16 bases lay in between. Germline values: CDR1 LGHNA, CDR2 YNFKEQ. The CDR3 is CASSQDVGAVGGYTF. In DNA, the CDR3 is TGTGCCAGCAGCCAAGATGTGGGGGCAGTAGGGGGCTACACCTTC.

The chain couples TRBV28 to TRBJ1-2, with D maybe TRBD1 (6 bases). Germline V gene lookup returns CDR1 MDHEN and CDR2 SYDVKM. This CDR3 is built from 15 residues. The V end was cut by 6 bases, the J end by 4 bases, with 18 bases between. The CDR3 region is CASSRTASGSYGYTF. The CDR3 nucleotides are TGTGCCAGCAGCCGGACAGCCTCTGGGAGCTATGGCTACACCTTC.

The chain employs TRBV6-5 and TRBJ2-7, with D possibly being TRBD2 (6 bases). The V end lost 3 bases, the J end lost 4 bases, and 19 bases lay between the germline ends. The CDR3 spans 16 residues. Germline assignment: CDR1 MNHEY and CDR2 SVGAGI. Here the CDR3 reads CASSYSRRGLIYEQYF. DNA of the CDR3: TGTGCCAGCAGTTATTCCCGACGGGGGTTAATTTACGAGCAGTACTTC.

This rearrangement joins TRBV4-1 to TRBJ2-4; 16 bases agree with TRBD2. V gave up 3 bases and J gave up 5 bases; unmatched junction bases: 10. The germline gives CDR1 MGHRA, CDR2 YSYEKL. The CDR3 length is 19 residues. Here the CDR3 reads CASSQGTSGGAGFQNIQYF. Here the CDR3 DNA reads TGCGCCAGCAGCCAGGGGACTAGCGGGGGGGCCGGATTCCAAAACATTCAGTACTTC.

The chain combines TRBV6-1 with TRBJ2-7; no definite D call. Germline lookup yields CDR1 MNHNS and CDR2 SASEGT. V was cut by 5 bases and J by 2 bases, with 13 bases left in between. This CDR3 has 14 amino acids. The chain's CDR3 is CASSINSDPYEQYF. DNA of the CDR3: TGTGCCAGCAGTATAAACAGTGACCCCTACGAGCAGTACTTC.